The next 10 T cell receptor beta chains were all read from a single sample in a study of blood T cell repertoires in COVID-19. Clones were read by immunoSEQ multiplex PCR, and TCRdb kept only the in-frame ones, dropping some. The sample carries about 200,000 clones, more than 75% recorded once. The material sequenced was PBMCs or T cells enriched from blood (not recorded which). The receptors come from a man aged 40-55 years with acute COVID-19.

This clone was found once. This sequence joins TRBV27 and TRBJ1-5; 7 bases align to TRBD1. Germline CDR1 MNHEY, CDR2 SMNVEV (reference sequence). This CDR3 is 13 amino acids long. The V segment lost 4 bases and the J segment 7 bases; nucleotides outside the gene matches: 4. The CDR3 DNA reads as TGTGCCAGCAGTTCCGAGGGGGCACAGCCCCAGCATTTT. It codes for CASSSEGAQPQHF.

The chain links TRBV27 to TRBJ1-5, with 7 bases matching TRBD1. Germline lookup yields CDR1 MNHEY and CDR2 SMNVEV (reference sequence). V lost 3 bases, J lost 5 bases, and 1 base stayed unmatched. The CDR3 extends over 13 amino acids. The CDR3 nucleotides are TGTGCCAGCAGTTTTGACAGGGATCAGCCCCAGCATTTT. Its translation: CASSFDRDQPQHF.

V and J are TRBV30 and TRBJ2-5; D unresolved. Trimming shortened V by 5 bases and J by 7 bases, and 11 bases separated the two germline ends. The CDR3 contains 11 residues. CDR1 GTSNPN and CDR2 SVGIG come from the germline V gene (reference sequence). The CDR3 is CAWAYAGTQYF. The CDR3 DNA follows: TGTGCCTGGGCCTACGCTGGGACCCAGTACTTC.

The rearrangement joins TRBV20-1 to TRBJ1-5; D is perhaps TRBD1 (6 bases). V was pared by 3 bases and J by 6 bases, with 9 bases between. The CDR3 totals 12 residues. Per the germline V gene, CDR1 is DFQATT and CDR2 is SNEGSKA (reference sequence). In DNA form, the CDR3 reads TGCAGTGCTAGTGGGGGCAGTCAGCCCCAGCATTTT. Its protein is CSASGGSQPQHF.

The chain joins TRBV6-1 to TRBJ2-5; 8 bases fit TRBD1. Germline V gene data show CDR1 as MNHNS and CDR2 as SASEGT. Trimming at V came to 4 bases and at J to 5 bases, leaving 12 bases not matched to a gene. There are 16 residues in the CDR3. The DNA for the CDR3 is TGTGCCAGCAGTGCTGGTGCCAGGGGGCGCTCGGAGACCCAGTACTTC. This encodes CASSAGARGRSETQYF.

The rearrangement links TRBV4-1 to TRBJ1-2; the match to TRBD1 covers 7 bases. V shed 2 bases and J 8 bases; nucleotides not matched to a gene: 5. Germline CDR1 MGHRA, CDR2 YSYEKL. This CDR3 is built from 13 residues. The CDR3 region has the DNA TGCGCCAGCAGCCAATTGACAGGGAGAGGCTACACCTTC. Its protein is CASSQLTGRGYTF.

The CDR3 DNA reads TGTGCCGGTACAGGGGAGCGCGATGAAAAACTGTTTTTT. Its translation is CAGTGERDEKLFF. The chain recombines TRBV2 with TRBJ1-4; 7 bases fit TRBD1. V lost 11 bases to trimming and J lost 6 bases; unmatched junction nucleotides: 9. Per germline, CDR1 SNHLY and CDR2 FYNNEI. This CDR3 is built from 13 residues.

This chain connects TRBV18 to TRBJ1-2; D gene uncertain. The CDR3 runs 14 residues. CDR1 and CDR2 from the germline V gene are KGHSH and LQKENI. V shed 1 base and J shed 5 bases, with 11 bases lying between them. The CDR3 DNA reads as TGTGCCAGCTCACCACGCCAGGATGGGTATGGCTACACCTTC. Protein sequence: CASSPRQDGYGYTF. Looking up the rest from reference TRBV18 and TRBJ1-2 gives the full variable domain: NAGVMQNPRHLVRRRGQEARLRCSPMKGHSHVYWYRQLPEEGLKFMVYLQKENIIDESGMPKERFSAEFPKEGPSILRIQQVVRGDSAAYFCASSPRQDGYGYTFGSGTRLTVV.

This clone was counted between two and nine times. The rearrangement joins TRBV10-3 to TRBJ1-2, with 8 bases fitting TRBD1. Trimming removed 11 bases from V and 8 bases from J; junction bases left unmatched: 10. Germline CDR1 reads ENHRY; CDR2 reads SYGVKD. CDR3 length: 12 amino acids. This CDR3 reads CAAADRGSGYTF. The DNA of the CDR3 is TGTGCCGCCGCAGACAGGGGATCCGGCTACACCTTC.

The genes are TRBV5-1 and TRBJ2-1; 9 bases agree with TRBD2. Unmatched junction bases numbered 4, after V lost 4 bases and J lost 8 bases. Looked up from germline, CDR1 is SGHRS and CDR2 is YFSETQ. The CDR3 has 13 residues. CDR3 sequence reads: CASSGSGRHEQFF. The CDR3 DNA is TGCGCCAGCAGCGGGAGCGGGAGGCATGAGCAGTTCTTC. The variable domain in full, completed from reference TRBV5-1 and TRBJ2-1, reads KAGVTQTPRYLIKTRGQQVTLSCSPISGHRSVSWYQQTPGQGLQFLFEYFSETQRNKGNFPGRFSGRQFSNSRSEMNVSTLELGDSALYLCASSGSGRHEQFFGPGTRLTVL.